This is a list of T cell receptor beta chains from one sample in a study of blood T cell repertoires in COVID-19. TCRdb's copy holds only in-frame clones and misses some; the assay was immunoSEQ multiplex PCR. The table has 350,000 to 450,000 clones, around 87% seen once. The sequenced material came from PBMCs or T cells enriched from blood (not recorded which). The receptors were gathered from a man aged 35 to 55 in a cohort exposed to, infected with or recovered from COVID-19 (not recorded which). CDR3s leave out the opening cysteine and the closing phenylalanine or tryptophan.

v_gene	j_gene	len	CDR3aa
TRBV28	TRBJ2-7	13	ASSDQFGHSYEQY
TRBV28	TRBJ2-2	12	ASSGGQATGELF
TRBV3-1/TRBV3-2	TRBJ2-7	14	ASSRPPSGGSYEQY
TRBV14	TRBJ2-3	14	ASSQLPGGRTDTQY
TRBV27	TRBJ2-2	14	ASKPDPGQGTGELF
TRBV5-1	TRBJ2-2	14	ASSSPGQRNTGELF
TRBV4-1	TRBJ2-1	13	ASSRGSESYNEQF
TRBV7-7	TRBJ2-3	11	ASSASGTDTQY
TRBV6-5	TRBJ1-1	13	ASSYLTEVNTEAF
TRBV10-3	TRBJ1-3	15	AISEWRQGSSGNTIY
TRBV5-1	TRBJ1-3	12	ASSWGQDGNTIY
TRBV24-1	TRBJ2-1	11	ATRDYILNEQF
TRBV3-1/TRBV3-2	TRBJ1-1	12	ASSPFSGDTEAF
TRBV30	TRBJ2-3	11	AWTQRLAGLQY
TRBV27	TRBJ1-5	13	ASSRGQNSNQPQH
TRBV18	TRBJ1-2	12	ASSIRDSRDGYT
TRBV6-5	TRBJ1-2	13	ASSNRLQGDYGYT
TRBV7-8	TRBJ1-5	14	ASSLERGSRKQPQH
TRBV10-1	TRBJ1-1	11	ASGNNMNTEAF
TRBV18	TRBJ1-6	15	ASSPQVPDRWNSPLH
TRBV5-1	TRBJ2-3	12	ASSSNTGEDTQY
TRBV19	TRBJ1-1	12	ASSKDRGGTEAF
TRBV10-1	TRBJ1-1	11	ASGKGQGSEAF
TRBV5-1	TRBJ2-5	13	ASKYTSGPQETQY
TRBV7-2	TRBJ2-6	15	ASSFRQAYSGANVLT
TRBV28	TRBJ2-7	12	ASSSGDHSYEQY
TRBV3-1/TRBV3-2	TRBJ2-1	12	ASSRASGYNEQF
TRBV10-3	TRBJ1-1	13	AISETGARDTEAF
TRBV27	TRBJ1-2	12	ASSRIGGDYGYT
TRBV5-1	TRBJ2-7	13	ASSFLRGSSYEQY
TRBV5-1	TRBJ2-3	13	ASSSSLRGLDTQY
TRBV13	TRBJ2-2	14	ASSSRQTSATGELF
TRBV5-6	TRBJ1-2	12	ASSQDRGLYGYT
TRBV5-1	TRBJ1-1	14	ASRSGTGTMNTEAF
TRBV12-5	TRBJ1-2	10	ASAHTQGGYT
TRBV4-1	TRBJ1-1	13	ASSLYRDGGTEAF
TRBV27	TRBJ2-7	15	ASSFRQTGTTPYEQY
TRBV19	TRBJ2-1	13	ASTPPGAPYNEQF
TRBV18	TRBJ1-1	11	ASSRSRNTEAF
TRBV19	TRBJ2-1	14	ASSIGPGGSYNEQF
TRBV27	TRBJ2-1	16	ASSTPRGGLAGLSEQF
TRBV30	TRBJ1-3	13	AWAPRGLVGNTIY
TRBV5-1	TRBJ2-2	16	ASSLGTSGRVHTGELF
TRBV5-4	TRBJ2-5	13	ASSLRSGGVETQY
TRBV19	TRBJ1-1	13	ASSIAHGKATEAF
TRBV7-2	TRBJ1-2	13	ASSQTGGGNYGYT
TRBV29-1	TRBJ2-5	12	STSDRGRVETQY
TRBV6-5	TRBJ1-2	13	ASSYSAGGGNGYT
TRBV13	TRBJ2-5	13	ASSLAVTTQETQY
TRBV19	TRBJ1-2	10	ASTQDNYGYT
TRBV18	TRBJ2-3	18	ASSPVVHAETPFLTDTQY
TRBV12-5	TRBJ2-2	14	ASGLVLTGDTGELF
TRBV6-1	TRBJ1-2	13	ASSEARAVGYGYT
TRBV3-1/TRBV3-2	TRBJ2-3	11	ASGTSGRNTQY
TRBV5-1	TRBJ2-7	10	ASSLQGYEQY